This T cell receptor beta chain was recorded in a study of glioma-infiltrating T cells after dendritic cell vaccination. Clones were read by immunoSEQ multiplex PCR, and TCRdb kept only the in-frame ones, dropping some. The table shows more than 30,000 clones, with 85% to 95% occurring only once. V was pared by 4 bases and J by 9 bases, with 20 bases of the junction left unmatched. The CDR3 is made up of 17 amino acids. Germline values: CDR1 SGHAT, CDR2 FQNNGV. The V gene is TRBV11-2, the J gene TRBJ1-2; TRBD1 agrees at 7 bases. The receptor was derived from a human donor with glioblastoma. The specimen comprised blood, sampled before dendritic cell vaccination. The CDR3 DNA reads TGTGCCAGCAGCTCCCCAAATTTCGACAGGGCAGCGCGACGCTACACCTTC. Amino acids: CASSSPNFDRAARRYTF.